Shown below are 15 T cell receptor beta chains from a single sample sequenced in a study of blood T cell repertoires in COVID-19. Clones were sequenced by immunoSEQ multiplex PCR, and TCRdb holds only the in-frame ones, with some missing. The profile shows 200,000 to 250,000 clones, 80% of them singletons. The sample taken for sequencing was PBMCs or T cells enriched from blood (not recorded which). The receptors originated from a woman aged 40-49 years with acute COVID-19.

V and J are TRBV28 and TRBJ2-7; D is possibly TRBD2 (6 bases). The V gene's germline CDR1 is MDHEN and CDR2 SYDVKM. V was cut by 2 bases and J by 6 bases, with 8 bases left in between. This CDR3 has 12 residues. CDR3 sequence reads: CASSLPGVEQYF. In DNA form, the CDR3 reads TGTGCCAGCAGTTTACCGGGGGTCGAGCAGTACTTC.

In its sample, this clone was seen a few times. The rearrangement links TRBV28 to TRBJ2-7; TRBD2 might be the D (6 bases). This CDR3 region has 14 residues. V was trimmed by 6 bases and J by 5 bases, leaving 17 bases between them. CDR1 MDHEN and CDR2 SYDVKM come from the germline V gene. The CDR3 DNA reads TGTGCCAGCAGGCCCCCCGGTGGAGGGAACGAGCAGTACTTC. Protein product: CASRPPGGGNEQYF.

The chain uses TRBV7-2 and TRBJ2-1, with D perhaps TRBD2 (5 bases). There are 13 residues in the CDR3. Between the trimmed V and J ends, which lost 2 bases and 10 bases, there was a span of 12 bases. Germline V gene sequence: CDR1 SGHTA, CDR2 FQGNSA. CDR3 protein: CASSLRRNGEQFF. In DNA, the CDR3 is TGTGCCAGCAGCTTAAGGAGGAACGGGGAGCAGTTCTTC.

This clone was seen a single time. The chain couples TRBV5-4 to TRBJ1-2; possible D gene TRBD1, 6 bases. Trimming cost V 0 bases and J 4 bases, with 16 bases left between them. The CDR3 totals 16 residues. Germline V gives CDR1 SGHNT, CDR2 YYREEE (reference sequence). The CDR3: CASSLDPRGLGYGYTF. CDR3 coding DNA: TGTGCCAGCAGCTTGGACCCCAGGGGATTGGGCTATGGCTACACCTTC.

The chain employs TRBV9 and TRBJ1-4, with no clear D. Germline V gives CDR1 SGDLS, CDR2 YYNGEE. The V and J ends lost 0 bases and 2 bases respectively, with 5 bases between them. The CDR3 length is 14 residues. CDR3 in amino acids: CASSVDGTNEKLFF. CDR3 bases: TGTGCCAGCAGCGTAGACGGGACTAATGAAAAACTGTTTTTT.

This rearrangement joins TRBV7-2 to TRBJ2-7, with 8 bases identical to TRBD1. CDR1 is SGHTA, CDR2 FQGNSA, per germline. The V segment lost 3 bases and the J segment 6 bases; nucleotides outside the gene matches: 7. This CDR3 comprises 14 residues. The CDR3 DNA reads as TGTGCCAGCAGCTTCAGACAGGGGCTAGGCGAGCAGTACTTC. This gives the protein CASSFRQGLGEQYF. Full variable domain (outside the CDR3, taken from reference TRBV7-2 and TRBJ2-7): GAGVSQSPSNKVTEKGKDVELRCDPISGHTALYWYRQSLGQGLEFLIYFQGNSAPDKSGLPSDRFSAERTGGSVSTLTIQRTQQEDSAVYLCASSFRQGLGEQYFGPGTRLTVT.

CDR3 protein: CASCIAGAGYGYTF. The CDR3 coding sequence is TGTGCCTCCTGTATCGCAGGGGCGGGTTATGGCTACACCTTC. The V call is TRBV6-5, the J call TRBJ1-2; tentatively, D is TRBD1 (6 bases). Germline values: CDR1 MNHEY, CDR2 SVGAGI. Trimming took off 11 bases at V and 5 bases at J, with 21 bases between the two ends. The CDR3 runs 14 residues.

The V and J genes are TRBV18 and TRBJ2-7, with TRBD1 identical over 8 bases. Looked up from germline, CDR1 is KGHSH and CDR2 is LQKENI. The CDR3 spans 13 residues. V was pared by 6 bases and J by 4 bases, with 5 bases of the junction left unmatched. CDR3 loop: CASSSGGGYEQYF. Here the CDR3 DNA reads TGTGCCAGCTCGTCAGGGGGCGGGTACGAGCAGTACTTC.

The chain carries TRBV28 and TRBJ1-2; D unresolved. CDR1 MDHEN and CDR2 SYDVKM come from the germline V gene. Trimming left V 8 bases short and J 7 bases short, with 14 bases between. The length of the CDR3 is 12 residues. CDR3 DNA: TGTGCCAGCTACCGAGGAATGGGTGGCTACACCTTC. Amino acids: CASYRGMGGYTF.

The CDR3 sequence: CASSYGTDSGNTIYF. The CDR3 DNA is TGTGCCAGCAGTTACGGGACAGACTCTGGAAACACCATATATTTT. This chain uses TRBV6-5 with TRBJ1-3; 7 bases agree with TRBD1. The CDR3 runs 15 residues. Germline values: CDR1 MNHEY, CDR2 SVGAGI. Trimming cost V 2 bases and J 0 bases; bases outside gene matches: 1.

The chain couples TRBV27 to TRBJ2-4, with 9 bases fitting TRBD1. Germline trimming cut 4 bases from V and 5 bases from J; bases unmatched to any gene: 3. This CDR3 has 14 amino acids. Germline-derived CDR1 and CDR2 are MNHEY and SMNVEV (reference sequence). CDR3 coding DNA: TGTGCCAGCAGTTCCCGGGACAGGGAAAACATTCAGTACTTC. Amino acid sequence: CASSSRDRENIQYF.

The chain carries TRBV29-1 and TRBJ2-6; possible D gene TRBD1, 6 bases. Germline lookup yields CDR1 SQVTM and CDR2 ANQGSEA. V lost 6 bases, J lost 7 bases, and 16 bases lay in between. The CDR3 runs to 14 residues. As DNA, the CDR3 is TGCAGCGTGCTCGAGACAGGCTCAGCCAACGTCCTGACTTTC. Protein product: CSVLETGSANVLTF. Full variable domain (remainder filled in from reference TRBV29-1 and TRBJ2-6): SAVISQKPSRDICQRGTSLTIQCQVDSQVTMMFWYRQQPGQSLTLIATANQGSEATYESGFVIDKFPISRPNLTFSTLTVSNMSPEDSSIYLCSVLETGSANVLTFGAGSRLTVL.

The chain recombines TRBV5-1 with TRBJ1-1, with TRBD1 as a possible D gene (5 bases). The germline V gene encodes CDR1 SGHRS and CDR2 YFSETQ. This CDR3 region has 16 residues. The V end lost 5 bases, the J end lost 3 bases, and 20 bases lay between the germline ends. The CDR3 sequence is CASSLREGAYDTEAFF. The CDR3 DNA is TGCGCCAGCAGTTTACGAGAAGGGGCTTACGACACTGAAGCTTTCTTT.

This chain connects TRBV28 to TRBJ1-2; TRBD1 matches 7 bases. The germline gives CDR1 MDHEN, CDR2 SYDVKM. This CDR3 comprises 14 residues. V was clipped by 6 bases and J by 4 bases; unmatched bases: 8. The CDR3 reads CASRIRGEAYGYTF. DNA for the CDR3: TGTGCCAGCAGAATCAGGGGGGAGGCCTATGGCTACACCTTC.

The chain carries TRBV2 and TRBJ1-1; TRBD1 matches at 9 bases. Germline V lookup: CDR1 SNHLY, CDR2 FYNNEI. CDR3 length: 14 residues. V lost 1 base, J lost 4 bases, and 1 base stayed unmatched. In DNA, the CDR3 is TGTGCCAGCAGTGAAGGGACAGGGGCCACTGAAGCTTTCTTT. It is translated as CASSEGTGATEAFF.